This entry features one T cell receptor (beta chain) sequence. Its antigen is undetermined. These data belong to a study of glioma-infiltrating T cells after dendritic cell vaccination. Overall study context: Between about 2003 and 2013, patients got autologous tumor lysate-pulsed dendritic cell vaccines. Dendritic cells derived from monocytes and pulsed with autologous tumor lysate formed the vaccine. General study findings and limits: Survival was not directly related to TCR clonality in these patients.

The CDR3 has 14 residues. Germline assignment: CDR1 SNHLY and CDR2 FYNNEI. The V and J ends lost 6 bases and 4 bases respectively, with 13 bases between them. The repertoire was sequenced with immunoSEQ multiplex PCR; TCRdb's copy has only in-frame clones and lacks some. The repertoire holds about 38,000 clones, approximately 82% seen once, with about 7.8% in the top ten. Selection required adequate fresh-frozen tumor tissue plus more than two years' survival data. The clonotype was recovered from a human donor with glioblastoma. The rearrangement links TRBV2 to TRBJ1-3, with a weak D call TRBD1 (6 bases). Here the sequenced sample was blood, taken before dendritic cell vaccination. The CDR3 sequence: CASRGTTGGNTIYF. The CDR3 DNA follows: TGTGCCAGCAGGGGGACAACGGGAGGAAACACCATATATTTT.